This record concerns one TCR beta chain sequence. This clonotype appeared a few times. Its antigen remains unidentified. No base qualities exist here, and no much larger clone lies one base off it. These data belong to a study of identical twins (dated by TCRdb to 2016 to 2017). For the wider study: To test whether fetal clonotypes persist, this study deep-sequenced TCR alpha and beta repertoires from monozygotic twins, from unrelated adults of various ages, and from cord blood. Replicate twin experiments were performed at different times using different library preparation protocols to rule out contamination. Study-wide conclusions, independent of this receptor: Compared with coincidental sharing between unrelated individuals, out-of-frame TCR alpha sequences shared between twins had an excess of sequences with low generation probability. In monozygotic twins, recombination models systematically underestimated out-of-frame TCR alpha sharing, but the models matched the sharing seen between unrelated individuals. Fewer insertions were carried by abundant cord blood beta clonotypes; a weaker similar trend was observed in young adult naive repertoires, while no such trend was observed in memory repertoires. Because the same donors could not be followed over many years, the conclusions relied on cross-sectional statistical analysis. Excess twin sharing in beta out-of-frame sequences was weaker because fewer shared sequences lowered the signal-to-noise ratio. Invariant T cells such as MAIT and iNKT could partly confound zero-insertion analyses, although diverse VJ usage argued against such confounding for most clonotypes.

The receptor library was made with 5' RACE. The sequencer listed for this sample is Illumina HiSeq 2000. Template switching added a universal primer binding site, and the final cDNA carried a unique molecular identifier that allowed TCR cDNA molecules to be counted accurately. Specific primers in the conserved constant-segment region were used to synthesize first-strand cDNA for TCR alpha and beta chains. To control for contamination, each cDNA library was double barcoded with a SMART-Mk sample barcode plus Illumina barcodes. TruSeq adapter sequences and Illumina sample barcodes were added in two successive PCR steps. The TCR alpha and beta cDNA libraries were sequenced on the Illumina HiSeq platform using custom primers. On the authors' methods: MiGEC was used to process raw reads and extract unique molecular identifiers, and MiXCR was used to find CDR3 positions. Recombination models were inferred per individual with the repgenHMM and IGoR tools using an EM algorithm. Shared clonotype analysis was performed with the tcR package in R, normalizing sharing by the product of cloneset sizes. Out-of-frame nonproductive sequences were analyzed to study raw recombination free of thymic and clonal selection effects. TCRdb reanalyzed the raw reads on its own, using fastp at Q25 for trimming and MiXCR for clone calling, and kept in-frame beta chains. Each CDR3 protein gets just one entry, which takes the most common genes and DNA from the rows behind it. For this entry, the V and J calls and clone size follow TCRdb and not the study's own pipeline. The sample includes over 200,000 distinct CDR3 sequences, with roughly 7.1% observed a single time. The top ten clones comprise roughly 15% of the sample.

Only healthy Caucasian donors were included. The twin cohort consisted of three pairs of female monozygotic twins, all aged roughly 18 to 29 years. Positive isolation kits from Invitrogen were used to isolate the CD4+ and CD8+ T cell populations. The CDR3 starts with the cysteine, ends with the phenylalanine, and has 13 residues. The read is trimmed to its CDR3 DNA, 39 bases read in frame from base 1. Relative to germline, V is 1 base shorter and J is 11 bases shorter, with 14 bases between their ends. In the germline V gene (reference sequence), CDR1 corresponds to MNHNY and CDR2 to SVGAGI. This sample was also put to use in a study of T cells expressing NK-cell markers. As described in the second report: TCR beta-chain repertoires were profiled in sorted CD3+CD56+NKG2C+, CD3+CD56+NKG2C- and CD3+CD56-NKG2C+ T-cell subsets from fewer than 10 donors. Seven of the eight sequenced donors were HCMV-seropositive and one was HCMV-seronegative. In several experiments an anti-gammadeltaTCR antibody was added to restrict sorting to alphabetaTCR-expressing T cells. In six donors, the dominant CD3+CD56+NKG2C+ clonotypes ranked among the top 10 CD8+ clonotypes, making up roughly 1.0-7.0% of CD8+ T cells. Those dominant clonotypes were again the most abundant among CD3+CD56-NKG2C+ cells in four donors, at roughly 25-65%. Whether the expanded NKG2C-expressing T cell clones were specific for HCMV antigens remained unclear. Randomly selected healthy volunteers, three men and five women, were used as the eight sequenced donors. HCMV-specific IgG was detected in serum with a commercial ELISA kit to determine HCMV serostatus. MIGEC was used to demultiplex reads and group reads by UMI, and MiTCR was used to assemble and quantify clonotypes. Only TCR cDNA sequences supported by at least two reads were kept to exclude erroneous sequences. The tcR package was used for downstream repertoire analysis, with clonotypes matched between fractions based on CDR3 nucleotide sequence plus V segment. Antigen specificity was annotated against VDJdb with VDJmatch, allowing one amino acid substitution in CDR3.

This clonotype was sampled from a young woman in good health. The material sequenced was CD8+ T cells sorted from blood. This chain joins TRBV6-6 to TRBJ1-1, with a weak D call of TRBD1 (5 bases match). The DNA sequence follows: TGTGCCAGCAGTTACTTGGGAGGGGTAGAGGCTTTCTTT. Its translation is CASSYLGGVEAFF.